The rows below give T cell receptor beta chains drawn from one sample of a study of control samples from healthy donors and cancer patients. Assay: immunoSEQ multiplex PCR; the TCRdb copy retains only in-frame clones and omits some. The data hold under 150,000 clones, with under 95% observed a single time. The material sequenced was PBMCs. The receptors come from a man in his forties or fifties with head and neck cancer. The CDR3 runs from the conserved cysteine through the conserved F or W. A D gene is named only where the DNA matches it firmly. Only part of the rows carry a size: once, few, many, or a class if the clone is expanded.

d_call,clone_size,v_call,j_call,cdr3_aa,cdr3_nt
.,.,TRBV5-1,TRBJ1-1,CASSLEGGASTEAFF,TGCGCCAGCAGCTTGGAGGGGGGGGCGAGCACTGAAGCTTTCTTT
.,.,TRBV18,TRBJ1-2,CASSPGGLGGYTF,TGTGCCAGCTCACCAGGGGGCCTTGGTGGCTACACCTTC
.,.,TRBV6-2/TRBV6-3,TRBJ1-5,CASSYYGADQPQHF,TGTGCCAGCAGTTACTACGGGGCGGATCAGCCCCAGCATTTT
TRBD1,.,TRBV19,TRBJ1-4,CASSMGQLSSTNEKLFF,TGTGCCAGTAGTATGGGACAGCTAAGCTCAACTAATGAAAAACTGTTTTTT
TRBD1,.,TRBV12-3/TRBV12-4,TRBJ1-2,CASSTRDSYGYTF,TGTGCCAGCAGTACGCGGGACAGCTATGGCTACACCTTC
TRBD2,.,TRBV5-1,TRBJ2-7,CASSGGGTYEQYF,TGCGCCAGCAGCGGCGGGGGAACCTACGAGCAGTACTTC
.,.,TRBV4-3,TRBJ1-2,CASSQDRWAWNNIRGYTF,TGCGCCAGCAGCCAAGATCGGTGGGCCTGGAACAACATCCGTGGCTACACCTTC
TRBD1,.,TRBV6-6,TRBJ1-5,CASSLGKGARNQPQHF,TGTGCCAGCAGTTTGGGCAAGGGGGCGCGCAATCAGCCCCAGCATTTT
.,.,TRBV6-5,TRBJ2-5,CASSYGGVRQETQYF,TGTGCCAGCAGTTACGGCGGGGTCCGTCAAGAGACCCAGTACTTC
.,.,TRBV7-3,TRBJ2-1,CASSLDSLSEQFF,TGTGCCAGCAGCTTGGACAGTTTGAGTGAGCAGTTCTTC
TRBD1,.,TRBV5-3,TRBJ2-3,CARSPGQGDTDTQYF,TGTGCCAGAAGCCCCGGACAGGGGGACACAGATACGCAGTATTTT
.,.,TRBV5-8,TRBJ1-4,CASRLRRVRKLFF,TGTGCCAGCAGACTGAGGAGGGTTCGAAAACTGTTTTTT
.,.,TRBV12-3/TRBV12-4,TRBJ2-7,CASSPSYEQYF,TGTGCCAGCAGCCCTTCCTACGAGCAGTACTTC
.,few,TRBV7-9,TRBJ2-3,CASSRGDSLTDTQYF,TGTGCCAGCAGCAGGGGGGACAGCCTCACAGATACGCAGTATTTT
TRBD1,once,TRBV18,TRBJ2-5,CASATGHQETQYF,TGTGCCAGTGCGACAGGGCACCAAGAGACCCAGTACTTC
.,.,TRBV5-1,TRBJ1-2,CASSFADNYGYTF,TGCGCCAGCAGCTTCGCGGATAACTATGGCTACACCTTC
.,.,TRBV19,TRBJ2-3,CASSDTAKVTQYF,TGTGCCAGTAGCGATACTGCTAAGGTTACGCAGTATTTT
TRBD2,.,TRBV28,TRBJ2-1,CASSSAGGAYNEQFF,TGTGCCAGCAGTTCCGCGGGGGGGGCATACAATGAGCAGTTCTTC